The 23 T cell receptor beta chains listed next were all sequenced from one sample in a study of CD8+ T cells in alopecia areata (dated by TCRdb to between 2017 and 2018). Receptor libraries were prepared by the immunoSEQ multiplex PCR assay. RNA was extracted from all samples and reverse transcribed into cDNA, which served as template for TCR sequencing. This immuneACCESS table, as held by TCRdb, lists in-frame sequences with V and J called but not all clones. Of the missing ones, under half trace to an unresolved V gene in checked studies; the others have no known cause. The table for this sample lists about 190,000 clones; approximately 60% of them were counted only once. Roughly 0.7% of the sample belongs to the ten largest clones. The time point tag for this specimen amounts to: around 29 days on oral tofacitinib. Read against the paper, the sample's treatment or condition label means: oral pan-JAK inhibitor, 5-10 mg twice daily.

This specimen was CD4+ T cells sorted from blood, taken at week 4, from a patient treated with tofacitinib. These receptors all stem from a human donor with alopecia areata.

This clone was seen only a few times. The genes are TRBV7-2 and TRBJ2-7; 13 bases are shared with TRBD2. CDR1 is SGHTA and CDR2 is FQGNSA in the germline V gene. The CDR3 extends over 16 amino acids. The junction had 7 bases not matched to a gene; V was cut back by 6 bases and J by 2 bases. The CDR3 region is CASSSAGTSGAYEQYF. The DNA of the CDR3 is TGTGCCAGCAGTTCCGCCGGGACTAGCGGGGCCTACGAGCAGTACTTC. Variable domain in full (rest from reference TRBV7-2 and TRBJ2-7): GAGVSQSPSNKVTEKGKDVELRCDPISGHTALYWYRQSLGQGLEFLIYFQGNSAPDKSGLPSDRFSAERTGGSVSTLTIQRTQQEDSAVYLCASSSAGTSGAYEQYFGPGTRLTVT.

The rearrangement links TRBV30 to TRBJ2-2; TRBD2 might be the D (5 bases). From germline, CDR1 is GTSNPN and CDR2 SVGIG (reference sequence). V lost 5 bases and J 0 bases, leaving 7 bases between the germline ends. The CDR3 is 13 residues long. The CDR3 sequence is CAWGETNTGELFF. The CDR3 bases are TGTGCCTGGGGGGAGACGAACACCGGGGAGCTGTTTTTT. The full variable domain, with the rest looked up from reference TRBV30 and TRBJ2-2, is SQTIHQWPATLVQPVGSPLSLECTVEGTSNPNLYWYRQAAGRGLQLLFYSVGIGQISSEVPQNLSASRPQDRQFILSSKKLLLSDSGFYLCAWGETNTGELFFGEGSRLTVL.

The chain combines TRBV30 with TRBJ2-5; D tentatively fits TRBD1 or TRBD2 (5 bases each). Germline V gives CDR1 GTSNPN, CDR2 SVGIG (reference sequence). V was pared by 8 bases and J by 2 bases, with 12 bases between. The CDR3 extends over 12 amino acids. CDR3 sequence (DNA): TGTGCCGAGGGGACGAGACAAGAGACCCAGTACTTC. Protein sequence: CAEGTRQETQYF.

The CDR3 DNA reads as TGTGCCAGCAGCGTAGGATTGGCTAGCGGGAGGACAGAGACCCAGTACTTC. Amino acids: CASSVGLASGRTETQYF. The rearrangement uses TRBV9 and TRBJ2-5; 11 nucleotides agree with TRBD2. Germline lookup yields CDR1 SGDLS and CDR2 YYNGEE. This CDR3 region has 17 residues. J was trimmed by 4 bases and V by 0 bases; bases with no gene match: 8.

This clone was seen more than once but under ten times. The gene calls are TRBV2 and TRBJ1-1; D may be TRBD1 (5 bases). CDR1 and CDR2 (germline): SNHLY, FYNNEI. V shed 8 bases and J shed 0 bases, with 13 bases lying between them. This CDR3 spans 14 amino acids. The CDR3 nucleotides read TGTGCCAGCCAACAGGAACCGGTGAACACTGAAGCTTTCTTT. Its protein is CASQQEPVNTEAFF.

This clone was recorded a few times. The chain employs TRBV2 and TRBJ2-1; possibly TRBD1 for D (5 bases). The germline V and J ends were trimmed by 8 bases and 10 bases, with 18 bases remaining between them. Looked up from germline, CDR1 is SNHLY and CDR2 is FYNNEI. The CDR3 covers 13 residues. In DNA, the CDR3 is TGTGCCAGCGGATACTCCAGGGTACAAGAGCAGTTCTTC. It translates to CASGYSRVQEQFF.

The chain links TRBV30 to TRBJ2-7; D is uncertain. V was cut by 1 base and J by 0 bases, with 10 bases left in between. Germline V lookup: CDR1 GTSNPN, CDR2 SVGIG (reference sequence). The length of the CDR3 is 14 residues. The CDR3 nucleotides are TGTGCCTGGAGTGAGTCAGCCTACTCCTACGAGCAGTACTTC. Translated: CAWSESAYSYEQYF.

The DNA for the CDR3 is TGTGCCAGCAGTAGGCAGGGGGTTTACTATGGCTACACCTTC. Protein: CASSRQGVYYGYTF. J is TRBJ1-2 and V is TRBV2; 7 bases map to TRBD1. After removal of 5 bases from V and 3 bases from J, the junction contained 6 bases not matched to a gene. Germline V gene lookup returns CDR1 SNHLY and CDR2 FYNNEI. The CDR3 covers 14 residues. Based on the CDR3 plus reference TRBV2 and TRBJ1-2, the full variable domain is EPEVTQTPSHQVTQMGQEVILRCVPISNHLYFYWYRQILGQKVEFLVSFYNNEISEKSEIFDDQFSVERPDGSNFTLKIRSTKLEDSAMYFCASSRQGVYYGYTFGSGTRLTVV.

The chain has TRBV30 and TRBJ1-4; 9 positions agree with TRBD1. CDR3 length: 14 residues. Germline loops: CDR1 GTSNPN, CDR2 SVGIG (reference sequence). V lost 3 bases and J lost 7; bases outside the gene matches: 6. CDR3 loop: CAWSTGGNGEKLFF. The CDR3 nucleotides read TGTGCCTGGAGCACAGGGGGCAACGGTGAAAAACTGTTTTTT.

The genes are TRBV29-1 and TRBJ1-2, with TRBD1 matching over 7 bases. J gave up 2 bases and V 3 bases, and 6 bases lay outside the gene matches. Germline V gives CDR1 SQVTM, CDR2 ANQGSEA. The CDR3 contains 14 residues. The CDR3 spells CSVDDRTGNYGYTF. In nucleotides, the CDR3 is TGCAGCGTTGACGATAGGACAGGAAACTATGGCTACACCTTC.

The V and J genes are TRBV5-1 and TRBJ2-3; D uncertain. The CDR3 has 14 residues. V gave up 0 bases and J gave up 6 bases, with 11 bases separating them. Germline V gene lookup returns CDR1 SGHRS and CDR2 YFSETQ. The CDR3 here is CASSLVPDKDTQYF. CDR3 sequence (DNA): TGCGCCAGCAGCTTGGTCCCTGATAAGGATACGCAGTATTTT.

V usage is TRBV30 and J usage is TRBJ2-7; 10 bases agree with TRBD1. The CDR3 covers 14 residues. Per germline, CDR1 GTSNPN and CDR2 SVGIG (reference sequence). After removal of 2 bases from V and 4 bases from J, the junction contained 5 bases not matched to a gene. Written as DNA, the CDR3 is TGTGCCTGGAGTCCGGGACAGGGGACGTACGAGCAGTACTTC. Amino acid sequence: CAWSPGQGTYEQYF.

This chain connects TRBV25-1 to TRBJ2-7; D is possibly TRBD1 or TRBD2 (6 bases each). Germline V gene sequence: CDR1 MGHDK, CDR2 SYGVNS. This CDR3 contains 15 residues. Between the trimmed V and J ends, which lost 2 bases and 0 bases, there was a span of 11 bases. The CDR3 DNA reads TGTGCCAGCAGTGAAGGAGGGGGGCTCTCCTACGAGCAGTACTTC. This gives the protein CASSEGGGLSYEQYF.

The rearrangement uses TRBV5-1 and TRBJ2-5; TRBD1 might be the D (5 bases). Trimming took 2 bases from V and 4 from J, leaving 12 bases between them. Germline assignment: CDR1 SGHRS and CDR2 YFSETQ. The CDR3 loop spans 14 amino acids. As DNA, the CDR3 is TGCGCCAGCAGCTTAGGGGCAGTTGGAGAGACCCAGTACTTC. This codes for CASSLGAVGETQYF.

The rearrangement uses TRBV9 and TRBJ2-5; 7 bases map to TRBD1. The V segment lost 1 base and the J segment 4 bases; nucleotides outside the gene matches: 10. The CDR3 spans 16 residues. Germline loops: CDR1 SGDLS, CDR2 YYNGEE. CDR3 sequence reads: CASSVQGRGSGETQYF. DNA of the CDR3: TGTGCCAGCAGCGTACAGGGCAGGGGGTCGGGAGAGACCCAGTACTTC.

CDR3: CAWTQLRTNEKLFF. In nucleotides, the CDR3 is TGTGCCTGGACTCAACTCCGAACTAATGAAAAACTGTTTTTT. The chain employs TRBV30 and TRBJ1-4; no clear D gene. This CDR3 has 14 amino acids. Trimming took off 4 bases at V and 1 base at J, with 10 bases between the two ends. Per the germline V gene, CDR1 is GTSNPN and CDR2 is SVGIG (reference sequence).

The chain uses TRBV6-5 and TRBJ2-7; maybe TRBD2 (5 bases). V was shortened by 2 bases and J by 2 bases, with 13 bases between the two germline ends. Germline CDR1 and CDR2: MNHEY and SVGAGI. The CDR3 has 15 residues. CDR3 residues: CASSYGSGGTYEQYF. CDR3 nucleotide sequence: TGTGCCAGCAGTTACGGGTCAGGAGGCACCTACGAGCAGTACTTC.

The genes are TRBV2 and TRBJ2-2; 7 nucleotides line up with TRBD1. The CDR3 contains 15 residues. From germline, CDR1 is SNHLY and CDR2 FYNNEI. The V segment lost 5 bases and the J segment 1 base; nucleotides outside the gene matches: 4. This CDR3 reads CASSYRGLNTGELFF. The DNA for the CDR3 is TGTGCCAGCAGTTACAGGGGATTGAACACCGGGGAGCTGTTTTTT.

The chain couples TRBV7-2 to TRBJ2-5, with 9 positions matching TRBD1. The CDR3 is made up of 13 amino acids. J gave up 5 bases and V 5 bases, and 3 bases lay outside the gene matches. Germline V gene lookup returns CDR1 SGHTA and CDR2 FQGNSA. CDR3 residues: CASSLGQGETQYF. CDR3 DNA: TGTGCCAGCAGCCTGGGACAGGGTGAGACCCAGTACTTC.

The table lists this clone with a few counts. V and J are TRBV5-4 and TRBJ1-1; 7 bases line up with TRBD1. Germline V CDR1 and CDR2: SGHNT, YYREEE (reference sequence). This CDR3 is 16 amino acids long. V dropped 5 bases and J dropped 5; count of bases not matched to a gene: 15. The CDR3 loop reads CASSVNRGRMVTEAFF. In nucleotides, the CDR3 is TGTGCCAGCAGTGTGAACAGGGGTCGAATGGTTACTGAAGCTTTCTTT.

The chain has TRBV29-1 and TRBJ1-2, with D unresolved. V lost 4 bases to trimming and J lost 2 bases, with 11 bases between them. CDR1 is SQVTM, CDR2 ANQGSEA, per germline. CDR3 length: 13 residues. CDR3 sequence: CSVVPDGNYGYTF. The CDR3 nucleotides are TGCAGCGTTGTACCCGACGGGAACTATGGCTACACCTTC.

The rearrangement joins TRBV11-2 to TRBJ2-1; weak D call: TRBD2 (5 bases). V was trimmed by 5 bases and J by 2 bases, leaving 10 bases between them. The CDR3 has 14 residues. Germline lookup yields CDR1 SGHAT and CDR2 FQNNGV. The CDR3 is CASSPSGTYNEQFF. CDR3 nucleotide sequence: TGTGCCAGCAGCCCCAGCGGAACCTACAATGAGCAGTTCTTC.

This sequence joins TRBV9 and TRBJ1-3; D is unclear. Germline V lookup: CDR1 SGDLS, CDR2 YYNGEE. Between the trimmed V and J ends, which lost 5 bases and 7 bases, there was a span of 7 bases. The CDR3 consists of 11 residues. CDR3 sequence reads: CASSNRNTIYF. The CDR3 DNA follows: TGTGCCAGCAGTAATCGGAACACCATATATTTT. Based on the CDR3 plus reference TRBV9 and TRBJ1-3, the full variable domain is DSGVTQTPKHLITATGQRVTLRCSPRSGDLSVYWYQQSLDQGLQFLIQYYNGEERAKGNILERFSAQQFPDLHSELNLSSLELGDSALYFCASSNRNTIYFGEGSWLTVV.